Listed below are T cell receptor beta chains from one sample, sequenced in a study of vaccination and CD4 T cells after COVID-19. Their cognate antigens are unknown. TCRdb independently ran MiXCR on the PCR reads; one entry per CDR3 protein. Among some 4,900 distinct CDR3 sequences listed, 42% were seen once. The sample comprised CD4+ T cells from blood, cultured in vitro. These receptors came from a human donor in good health. Each CDR3 is given with its conserved first and last residue. A D gene is named only where the DNA matches it firmly. Expanded clones get a size class; other rows say once, few or many, or leave the size out.

CASSEAGGTDTQYF TGTGCCAGCAGTGAAGCGGGGGGCACAGATACGCAGTATTTT TRBD2 few 14 TRBJ2-3 TRBV6-4
CASEGWTEAFF TGTGCCAGCGAGGGGTGGACTGAAGCTTTCTTT . . 11 TRBJ1-1 TRBV6-1
CASSPGQVAEAFF TGCGCCAGCAGCCCCGGACAGGTCGCTGAAGCTTTCTTT TRBD1 . 13 TRBJ1-1 TRBV10-1
CASSGPGGYGYTF TGTGCCAGCAGTGGCCCAGGGGGGTATGGCTACACCTTC TRBD1 . 13 TRBJ1-2 TRBV6-1
CASSSGQQETQYF TGTGCCAGCAGCTCAGGACAGCAAGAGACCCAGTACTTC . . 13 TRBJ2-5 TRBV7-8
CASTGPDSNQPQHF TGTGCCAGCACGGGACCGGATAGCAATCAGCCCCAGCATTTT . . 14 TRBJ1-5 TRBV2
CASSPGLAGTSTQYF TGTGCCAGTAGTCCCGGACTAGCGGGTACCAGTACGCAGTATTTT TRBD2 few 15 TRBJ2-3 TRBV19
CASTGERRGYTF TGTGCCAGTACTGGGGAGCGGCGCGGCTACACCTTC . few 12 TRBJ1-2 TRBV19
CSARDLGDIGYEQYF TGCAGTGCTAGAGATCTAGGAGACATCGGCTACGAGCAGTACTTC . . 15 TRBJ2-7 TRBV20-1
CSARAHRTVAVDNYGYTF TGCAGTGCTAGAGCTCATAGGACAGTGGCCGTGGATAACTATGGCTACACCTTC . . 18 TRBJ1-2 TRBV20-1
CSVDGPSTDTQYF TGCAGCGTTGACGGCCCTAGCACAGATACGCAGTATTTT . . 13 TRBJ2-3 TRBV29-1
CASSSNRGSTDTQYF TGTGCCAGCAGCTCAAACAGGGGTAGCACAGATACGCAGTATTTT TRBD1 few 15 TRBJ2-3 TRBV7-3
CAISESLSSYEQYF TGTGCCATCAGTGAAAGCCTCAGCTCCTACGAGCAGTACTTC . . 14 TRBJ2-7 TRBV10-3
CASSVRTGGMTDTQYF TGTGCCAGCTCCGTTCGGACAGGGGGAATGACAGATACGCAGTATTTT TRBD1 few 16 TRBJ2-3 TRBV6-1
CATSREGRQPQHF TGTGCCACCAGCAGAGAAGGCCGGCAGCCCCAGCATTTT . few 13 TRBJ1-5 TRBV15
CASSPGSGNSPLHF TGTGCCAGCAGCCCGGGGTCGGGGAATTCACCCCTCCACTTT . once 14 TRBJ1-6 TRBV6-2/TRBV6-3
CAWSVLYGYTF TGTGCCTGGAGTGTCCTCTATGGCTACACCTTC . few 11 TRBJ1-2 TRBV30
CASNHRGTGYSNQPQHF TGTGCCAGCAATCACAGGGGGACGGGATATAGCAATCAGCCCCAGCATTTT TRBD1 medium-sized 17 TRBJ1-5 TRBV6-1
CAWATGANVLTF TGTGCCTGGGCAACTGGGGCCAACGTCCTGACTTTC . . 12 TRBJ2-6 TRBV30
CASSYSGNDQPQHF TGTGCCAGCAGTTACTCAGGGAATGATCAGCCCCAGCATTTT . . 14 TRBJ1-5 TRBV6-5
CASSEEGGTGGLPLHF TGTGCCAGCAGTGAAGAAGGTGGGACAGGGGGTCTCCCCCTCCACTTT TRBD1 few 16 TRBJ1-6 TRBV6-1
CASSSTNTEAFF TGTGCCAGCAGCTCCACGAACACTGAAGCTTTCTTT . few 12 TRBJ1-1 TRBV5-4
CASSLGQGNTEAFF TGTGCCAGCAGTTTGGGACAGGGGAACACTGAAGCTTTCTTT TRBD1 . 14 TRBJ1-1 TRBV27
CSGVGERTEAFF TGCAGCGGGGTAGGGGAACGGACTGAAGCTTTCTTT . . 12 TRBJ1-1 TRBV29-1
CASSDSRGGDTQYF TGTGCCAGCAGTGACTCTCGGGGGGGAGATACGCAGTATTTT TRBD2 . 14 TRBJ2-3 TRBV6-4
CAGSLRRHTEAFF TGTGCCGGCAGTTTACGGCGCCACACTGAAGCTTTCTTT . . 13 TRBJ1-1 TRBV27
CSAHFGGGNTEAFF TGCAGTGCTCATTTTGGCGGGGGAAACACTGAAGCTTTCTTT . few 14 TRBJ1-1 TRBV20-1
CSARETKGWADTQHF TGCAGTGCTAGAGAAACTAAGGGGTGGGCAGATACGCAGCATTTT . . 15 TRBJ1-5 TRBV20-1
CASSMGGTGKAEGYTF TGTGCCAGTAGTATGGGGGGGACAGGGAAGGCGGAGGGCTACACCTTC TRBD1 few 16 TRBJ1-2 TRBV19
CASSVGQVMEAFF TGTGCCAGCAGTGTAGGACAGGTGATGGAAGCTTTCTTT TRBD1 . 13 TRBJ1-1 TRBV6-1
CASSYDLGDNSPLHF TGTGCCAGCAGTTACGATCTAGGAGATAATTCACCCCTCCACTTT . . 15 TRBJ1-6 TRBV6-5
CAIRDRLSADTQYF TGTGCCATACGGGACAGACTATCGGCAGATACGCAGTATTTT TRBD1 . 14 TRBJ2-3 TRBV7-9
CASRSHRVSTEAFF TGTGCCAGTAGATCGCACAGGGTCTCCACTGAAGCTTTCTTT . . 14 TRBJ1-1 TRBV19
CASSEWSAEAFF TGCGCCAGCAGTGAATGGTCAGCAGAAGCTTTCTTT . . 12 TRBJ1-1 TRBV10-2
CASSERDRGNSPLHF TGTGCCAGCAGTGAAAGGGACAGGGGGAATTCACCCCTCCACTTT TRBD1 . 15 TRBJ1-6 TRBV6-1